This T cell receptor beta chain was obtained from a study of prognosis after radiotherapy for stage I lung cancer. Turning to the study itself: No patient was treated with concurrent therapy while undergoing stereotactic body radiotherapy. A median of about 7 months after radiotherapy, distant metastases were seen in a handful of patients, while no significant progression was shown by 15. Study-level findings and limits: Patients developing distant metastases showed lower Shannon entropy after stereotactic body radiation therapy.

The sample holds many counts of this clonotype. Its antigen is not known. The ends were cut back, 4 bases at V and 0 bases at J, with 13 bases in the middle. The CDR3 loop spans 16 amino acids. Per the germline V gene, CDR1 is SGHRS and CDR2 is YFSETQ. Amplicons of TCR beta CDR3 were generated from genomic DNA by two-round multiplex PCR. Initially, in first-round PCR, primers specific to each TRBV and TRBJ gene were used. TCRdb itself ran the multiplex PCR reads through MiXCR, one entry per CDR3 protein. This sample has fewer than 20,000 distinct CDR3 sequences, with less than 45% found just once. Researchers took approximately 6 milliliters of peripheral blood at each of two time points.

The specimen comprised PBMCs, sampled before or after stereotactic body radiation therapy (not recorded which). The source of this sequence is a donor aged 50 or older with non-small cell lung cancer. The gene calls are TRBV5-1 and TRBJ2-2, with D maybe TRBD1 (6 bases). CDR3 in amino acids: CASSPWTAANTGELFF. The DNA of the CDR3 is TGCGCCAGCAGCCCTTGGACAGCCGCGAACACCGGGGAGCTGTTTTTT.